These 16 T cell receptor beta chains were sequenced from one sample in a study of blood T cell repertoires in COVID-19. Profiling relied on immunoSEQ multiplex PCR, and the TCRdb table lists in-frame clones only, not all of them. The sample gives 45,000 to 65,000 clones, around nine tenths of which show up once; under 9% is in the top ten. Input material: peripheral blood. These receptors were collected from a man in his fifties or sixties with active COVID-19.

This chain uses TRBV18 with TRBJ2-2, with a tentative D call TRBD1 (6 bases). Germline CDR1 and CDR2: KGHSH and LQKENI. The CDR3 runs to 16 residues. Trimming left V 1 base short and J 1 base short, with 10 bases between. This chain's CDR3 is CASSPLLGQNTGELFF. The CDR3 nucleotides are TGTGCCAGCTCACCACTTTTGGGACAGAACACCGGGGAGCTGTTTTTT.

V usage is TRBV29-1 and J usage is TRBJ2-7; tentatively, D is TRBD2 (5 bases). Germline CDR1 and CDR2: SQVTM and ANQGSEA. Trimming took off 8 bases at V and 0 bases at J, with 26 bases between the two ends. The CDR3 length is 17 residues. CDR3 nucleotides: TGCAGCCTAGGGAGATTACAGACTCTAAAAAGCTCCTACGAGCAGTACTTC. Translation gives CSLGRLQTLKSSYEQYF.

The V call is TRBV6-6, the J call TRBJ2-1, with a weak D call TRBD1 (6 bases). This CDR3 contains 14 residues. The V end was cut by 7 bases, the J end by 2 bases, with 12 bases between. Germline loops: CDR1 MNHNY, CDR2 SVGAGI (reference sequence). The CDR3 protein is CASTTGATYNEQFF. The CDR3 DNA reads as TGTGCCAGCACGACAGGCGCTACCTACAATGAGCAGTTCTTC.

This clone was recorded only once. The rearrangement uses TRBV2 and TRBJ2-5; 12 bases match TRBD2. The length of the CDR3 is 15 residues. Germline-derived CDR1 and CDR2 are SNHLY and FYNNEI. With 5 bases clipped from V and 5 bases from J, the junction kept 6 bases outside the gene matches. The CDR3: CASSPIGTSGETQYF. DNA of the CDR3: TGTGCCAGCAGTCCTATTGGGACTAGCGGGGAGACCCAGTACTTC.

V and J are TRBV3-1 (or the pseudogene TRBV3-2) and TRBJ1-2, with D uncertain. The CDR3 is 12 residues long. V was cut by 7 bases and J by 8 bases, with 14 bases left in between. Germline V gene sequence: CDR1 LGHDT, CDR2 YNNKEL (reference sequence). The CDR3 sequence is CASTGGPGGYTF. CDR3 bases: TGTGCCAGCACTGGAGGGCCGGGGGGCTACACCTTC.

The CDR3: CASSSLGGDYTF. The CDR3 nucleotides are TGTGCCAGCAGCTCCTTGGGGGGTGACTACACCTTC. The chain couples TRBV4-2 to TRBJ1-2; a weak D match, TRBD1 (5 bases). The CDR3 runs 12 residues. With 5 bases removed from V and 10 bases from J, the gap between germline ends came to 14 bases. CDR1 and CDR2 (germline): LGHNA, YNFKEQ.

The chain employs TRBV10-3 and TRBJ2-5; a possible D gene is TRBD2 (7 bases). Per germline, CDR1 ENHRY and CDR2 SYGVKD. The V end was cut by 4 bases, the J end by 4 bases, with 16 bases between. The CDR3 contains 15 residues. The DNA of the CDR3 is TGTGCCATCAGTGCTGGCCAGGCGGGGGCAGAGACCCAGTACTTC. This translates into CAISAGQAGAETQYF.

The chain is built from TRBV14 and TRBJ2-3; 8 bases match TRBD2. The CDR3 extends over 14 amino acids. Germline CDR1 reads SGHDN; CDR2 reads FVKESK. V shed 4 bases, J shed 2 bases, and the junction held 2 bases outside the gene matches. CDR3 sequence (DNA): TGTGCCAGCAGCCGGCGGGGGGCCACAGATACGCAGTATTTT. Its protein is CASSRRGATDTQYF.

The chain employs TRBV19 and TRBJ2-2, with 8 bases fitting TRBD2. The CDR3 has 15 amino acids. Germline V gives CDR1 LNHDA, CDR2 SQIVND (reference sequence). V shed 3 bases, J shed 4 bases, and the junction held 4 bases outside the gene matches. Here the CDR3 DNA reads TGTGCCAGTAGTATGGCGGGGGGAGTCACCGGGGAGCTGTTTTTT. Translating it yields CASSMAGGVTGELFF.

This chain links TRBV7-2 with TRBJ2-7, with 7 bases lining up with TRBD1. The germline CDR1 and CDR2 sequences are SGHTA and FQGNSA. J gave up 0 bases and V 1 base, and 9 bases lay outside the gene matches. CDR3 length: 17 residues. The CDR3 reads CASSLGLLRQGSYEQYF. CDR3 sequence (DNA): TGTGCCAGCAGCTTAGGGCTTCTCCGACAGGGCTCCTACGAGCAGTACTTC.

The V call is TRBV5-1, the J call TRBJ1-2; 8 nucleotides agree with TRBD1. The CDR3 is 14 residues long. Germline trimming cut 8 bases from V and 0 bases from J; bases unmatched to any gene: 6. Germline V CDR1 and CDR2: SGHRS, YFSETQ. In DNA, the CDR3 is TGCGCCAGTCGACAGGGGCCTACTAACTATGGCTACACCTTC. Encoded protein: CASRQGPTNYGYTF.

V is TRBV11-3 and J is TRBJ2-1; TRBD2 aligns across 8 bases. V lost 5 bases and J lost 9; bases outside the gene matches: 3. The CDR3 has 12 amino acids. CDR1 SGHNT and CDR2 YENEEA come from the germline V gene. This chain's CDR3 is CASSASGFEQFF. In nucleotides, the CDR3 is TGTGCCAGCAGCGCTAGCGGGTTTGAGCAGTTCTTC.

This rearrangement joins TRBV6-5 to TRBJ2-7; TRBD2 matches 8 bases. The CDR3 runs to 14 residues. In germline, CDR1 is MNHEY, CDR2 SVGAGI. V lost 2 bases and J lost 4; bases outside the gene matches: 4. In DNA, the CDR3 is TGTGCCAGCAGTTACCAGATAGCGGGATACGAGCAGTACTTC. It is translated as CASSYQIAGYEQYF.

This chain uses TRBV18 with TRBJ1-1, with D possibly matching TRBD1 (5 bases). Per germline, CDR1 KGHSH and CDR2 LQKENI. Trimming took 5 bases from V and 5 from J, leaving 12 bases between them. The CDR3 loop spans 13 amino acids. The CDR3: CASSSGGNTEAFF. The CDR3 DNA reads as TGTGCCAGCTCATCGGGGGGGAATACTGAAGCTTTCTTT.

This clone was counted between two and nine times. This chain links TRBV2 with TRBJ2-1; D may be TRBD2 (5 bases). The germline CDR1 and CDR2 sequences are SNHLY and FYNNEI. This CDR3 has 14 residues. V lost 4 bases and J lost 4, with 11 bases in between. CDR3 residues: CASSVEGLYNEQFF. The CDR3 coding sequence is TGTGCCAGCAGTGTTGAAGGACTGTACAATGAGCAGTTCTTC.

The V and J genes are TRBV9 and TRBJ2-2, with 8 bases fitting TRBD1. This CDR3 is built from 15 residues. CDR1 is SGDLS and CDR2 is YYNGEE in the germline V gene. Germline trimming cut 5 bases from V and 2 bases from J; bases unmatched to any gene: 5. CDR3 residues: CASRRDRLNTGELFF. In DNA, the CDR3 is TGTGCCAGCAGGAGGGACAGGCTTAACACCGGGGAGCTGTTTTTT.